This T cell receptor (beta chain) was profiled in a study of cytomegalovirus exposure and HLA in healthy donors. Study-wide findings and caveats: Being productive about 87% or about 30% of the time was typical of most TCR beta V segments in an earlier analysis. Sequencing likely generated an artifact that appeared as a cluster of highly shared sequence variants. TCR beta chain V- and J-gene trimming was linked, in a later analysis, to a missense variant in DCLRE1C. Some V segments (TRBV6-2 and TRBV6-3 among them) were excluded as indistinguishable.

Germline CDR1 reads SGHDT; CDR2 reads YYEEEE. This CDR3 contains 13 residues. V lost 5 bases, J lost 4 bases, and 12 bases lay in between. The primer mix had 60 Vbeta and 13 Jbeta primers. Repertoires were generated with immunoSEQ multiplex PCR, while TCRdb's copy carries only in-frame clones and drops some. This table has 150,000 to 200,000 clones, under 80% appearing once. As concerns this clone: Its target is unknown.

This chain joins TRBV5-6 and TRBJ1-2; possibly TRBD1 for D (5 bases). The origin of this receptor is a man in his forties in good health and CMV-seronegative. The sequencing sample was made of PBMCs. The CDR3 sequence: CASRLTDRYGYTF. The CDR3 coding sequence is TGTGCCAGCAGACTGACAGACCGCTATGGCTACACCTTC.